Listed here are 21 T cell receptor beta chains from one sample, sequenced in a study of neoadjuvant anti-PD-1 for oral cavity cancer. As to time point: after neoadjuvant nivolumab, at surgical resection. This table comes from immunoSEQ multiplex PCR, and its TCRdb copy is limited to in-frame clones, with some not included. This sample has 14,000 or so clones, with over 65% found just once. The sample in question was PBMCs, obtained after nivolumab (anti-PD-1) treatment. All receptors come from a person aged 40 to 85 with oral cavity squamous cell carcinoma.

The rearrangement joins TRBV2 to TRBJ1-5; TRBD1 matches 7 bases. Germline V lookup: CDR1 SNHLY, CDR2 FYNNEI. The CDR3 has 13 residues. The V segment lost 6 bases and the J segment 3 bases; nucleotides outside the gene matches: 2. This chain's CDR3 is CASRGQINQPQHF. DNA for the CDR3: TGTGCCAGCAGGGGACAGATCAATCAGCCCCAGCATTTT.

CDR3 residues: CASSPQGDGANVLTF. The DNA for the CDR3 is TGTGCCAGTAGTCCGCAGGGGGACGGGGCCAACGTCCTGACTTTC. This rearrangement joins TRBV19 to TRBJ2-6, with 7 positions matching TRBD1. Germline loops: CDR1 LNHDA, CDR2 SQIVND (reference sequence). V lost 5 bases, J lost 4 bases, and 5 bases stayed unmatched. The CDR3 runs to 15 residues.

The chain employs TRBV5-1 and TRBJ1-1, with 10 bases that match TRBD1. The trim removed 7 bases at V and 0 bases at J, leaving 9 bases unmatched. This CDR3 comprises 16 residues. CDR1 and CDR2 (germline): SGHRS, YFSETQ. DNA of the CDR3: TGCGCCAGCTTACGTGGGACAGGGGCTTTGAACACTGAAGCTTTCTTT. This translates into CASLRGTGALNTEAFF.

The rearrangement links TRBV5-6 to TRBJ1-5; a possible D gene is TRBD1 (5 bases). The CDR3 runs 15 residues. Germline assignment: CDR1 SGHDT and CDR2 YYEEEE. The V and J ends lost 4 bases and 5 bases respectively, with 16 bases between them. The CDR3 DNA is TGTGCCAGCAGCACCCGGGACGGGAGGGATCAGCCCCAGCATTTT. This translates into CASSTRDGRDQPQHF.

This clone was seen only a few times. The CDR3 sequence is CASSASGSSYEQYF. The CDR3 DNA is TGCGCCAGCAGTGCTAGCGGAAGCTCCTACGAGCAGTACTTC. The J gene is TRBJ2-7, the V gene TRBV10-1; 7 nucleotides agree with TRBD2. J was trimmed by 0 bases and V by 4 bases; bases with no gene match: 3. CDR1 is WNHNN, CDR2 SYGVQD, per germline (reference sequence). CDR3 length equals 14 residues.

This clone was seen only a few times. The chain couples TRBV7-9 to TRBJ1-5; the match to TRBD1 covers 8 bases. The CDR3 spans 17 residues. Germline lookup yields CDR1 SEHNR and CDR2 FQNEAQ (reference sequence). Germline trimming cut 1 base from V and 0 bases from J; bases unmatched to any gene: 5. The CDR3 loop is CASSLGQGAYSNQPQHF. CDR3 bases: TGTGCCAGCAGCTTAGGGCAGGGGGCCTATAGCAATCAGCCCCAGCATTTT.

This clone was counted between two and nine times. The chain joins TRBV25-1 to TRBJ1-2, with a weak D call TRBD1 (6 bases). The CDR3 has 16 residues. Trimming removed 4 bases at V and 3 bases at J, with 18 bases between. The V gene's germline CDR1 is MGHDK and CDR2 SYGVNS. CDR3 in DNA: TGTGCCAGCAGTGCCGACCTGACAGGACTGGACTATGGCTACACCTTC. Its translation: CASSADLTGLDYGYTF.

The chain uses TRBV5-4 and TRBJ1-5, with 7 bases identical to TRBD1. The CDR3 is made up of 17 amino acids. V shed 3 bases and J 3 bases; nucleotides not matched to a gene: 12. Germline V gene sequence: CDR1 SGHNT, CDR2 YYREEE (reference sequence). CDR3 loop: CASSSGGGPSSNQPQHF. CDR3 nucleotides: TGTGCCAGCAGCTCGGGAGGGGGCCCGTCTTCCAATCAGCCCCAGCATTTT.

The rearrangement joins TRBV7-2 to TRBJ2-3; D uncertain. With 2 bases removed from V and 0 bases from J, the gap between germline ends came to 9 bases. Germline loops: CDR1 SGHTA, CDR2 FQGNSA. The CDR3 extends over 15 amino acids. The DNA of the CDR3 is TGTGCCAGCAGCTTAATTCCGACTAGCACAGATACGCAGTATTTT. Its translation: CASSLIPTSTDTQYF. Based on the CDR3 plus reference TRBV7-2 and TRBJ2-3, the full variable domain is GAGVSQSPSNKVTEKGKDVELRCDPISGHTALYWYRQSLGQGLEFLIYFQGNSAPDKSGLPSDRFSAERTGGSVSTLTIQRTQQEDSAVYLCASSLIPTSTDTQYFGPGTRLTVL.

The chain recombines TRBV7-9 with TRBJ1-1, with 10 bases lining up with TRBD1. V shed 7 bases, J shed 4 bases, and the junction held 15 bases outside the gene matches. There are 17 residues in the CDR3. CDR1 and CDR2 from the germline V gene are SEHNR and FQNEAQ (reference sequence). The CDR3 nucleotides read TGTGCCAGCACGGGGGGGACAGGGGTTTGGAGCGGCACTGAAGCTTTCTTT. Its translation: CASTGGTGVWSGTEAFF.

The chain recombines TRBV19 with TRBJ1-5; D might be TRBD1 (6 bases). The germline V gene has CDR1 LNHDA and CDR2 SQIVND (reference sequence). The CDR3 spans 15 residues. Trimming pared 4 bases from V and 3 bases from J, leaving 13 bases between. The CDR3 reads CASSTGQLYNQPQHF. The CDR3, as DNA: TGTGCCAGTAGTACAGGACAGCTATACAATCAGCCCCAGCATTTT.

The chain links TRBV5-6 to TRBJ2-3; tentative D call: TRBD2 (6 bases). The germline gives CDR1 SGHDT, CDR2 YYEEEE. This CDR3 contains 14 residues. V gave up 4 bases and J gave up 6 bases, with 15 bases separating them. CDR3 sequence reads: CASSGRLGTDTQYF. The CDR3 DNA reads as TGTGCCAGCAGCGGGAGGTTGGGTACGGATACGCAGTATTTT.

This chain connects TRBV6-6 to TRBJ1-5, with a possible D match to TRBD1 (5 bases). Germline assignment: CDR1 MNHNY and CDR2 SVGAGI (reference sequence). V shed 2 bases and J shed 3 bases, with 8 bases lying between them. There are 14 residues in the CDR3. The CDR3, as DNA: TGTGCCAGCAGTTACGACAGAATCAATCAGCCCCAGCATTTT. Translating it yields CASSYDRINQPQHF.

This CDR3 is CASSQDPRPGWGYTF. CDR3 nucleotides: TGCGCCAGCAGCCAAGACCCCCGGCCCGGGTGGGGCTACACCTTC. This chain links TRBV4-1 with TRBJ1-2; no reliable D call. CDR3 length: 15 amino acids. Trimming cost V 0 bases and J 8 bases, with 16 bases left between them. Germline V gene sequence: CDR1 MGHRA, CDR2 YSYEKL.

The chain is built from TRBV15 and TRBJ1-5; no clear D gene. The germline V gene has CDR1 LNHNV and CDR2 YYDKDF (reference sequence). CDR3 length: 13 amino acids. V was clipped by 1 base and J by 8 bases, with 9 bases between them. The CDR3 loop is CATSRARVEPQHF. The CDR3 DNA reads as TGTGCCACCAGCAGAGCAAGAGTTGAGCCCCAGCATTTT.

The chain links TRBV30 to TRBJ2-1, with 9 bases identical to TRBD1. Germline V lookup: CDR1 GTSNPN, CDR2 SVGIG (reference sequence). This CDR3 is built from 16 residues. The junction had 13 bases not matched to a gene; V was cut back by 4 bases and J by 6 bases. CDR3 protein: CAWTLIQGAVTNEQFF. In DNA form, the CDR3 reads TGTGCCTGGACCCTGATACAGGGGGCGGTTACCAATGAGCAGTTCTTC. Using reference TRBV30 and TRBJ2-1 for the parts outside the CDR3, the full variable domain is SQTIHQWPATLVQPVGSPLSLECTVEGTSNPNLYWYRQAAGRGLQLLFYSVGIGQISSEVPQNLSASRPQDRQFILSSKKLLLSDSGFYLCAWTLIQGAVTNEQFFGPGTRLTVL.

The CDR3 reads CASSLTGTVSSYEQYF. CDR3 coding DNA: TGTGCCAGCAGCTTGACCGGGACAGTTAGCTCCTACGAGCAGTACTTC. This chain connects TRBV11-1 to TRBJ2-7; TRBD1 aligns across 7 bases. The length of the CDR3 is 16 residues. Germline values: CDR1 SGHAT, CDR2 FQDESV (reference sequence). With 3 bases clipped from V and 0 bases from J, the junction kept 8 bases outside the gene matches.

The chain combines TRBV14 with TRBJ1-2, with no clear D. The V gene's germline CDR1 is SGHDN and CDR2 FVKESK. The CDR3 sequence is 13 residues long. V lost 3 bases to trimming and J lost 6 bases, with 11 bases between them. CDR3 protein: CASSQRPLNGYTF. CDR3 sequence (DNA): TGTGCCAGCAGCCAGCGACCCTTGAATGGCTACACCTTC.

This chain connects TRBV27 to TRBJ2-7, with 7 bases that match TRBD1. The CDR3 spans 15 residues. V dropped 5 bases and J dropped 4; count of bases not matched to a gene: 11. The germline CDR1 and CDR2 sequences are MNHEY and SMNVEV (reference sequence). CDR3 sequence: CASSRQGQEAYEQYF. The CDR3 bases are TGTGCCAGCAGTAGACAAGGACAGGAGGCATACGAGCAGTACTTC.

This chain joins TRBV6-4 and TRBJ2-2, with D uncertain. The germline gives CDR1 MRHNA, CDR2 SNTAGT. The length of the CDR3 is 13 residues. Trimming removed 2 bases from V and 3 bases from J, with 4 bases in between. DNA for the CDR3: TGTGCCAGCAGTGACAGGGACACCGGGGAGCTGTTTTTT. This encodes CASSDRDTGELFF.

The chain is built from TRBV12-5 and TRBJ1-2; possibly TRBD1 for D (5 bases). The CDR3 is 20 residues long. Germline CDR1 reads LGHNT; CDR2 reads FRNRAP. The ends were cut back, 0 bases at V and 6 bases at J, with 29 bases in the middle. In DNA form, the CDR3 reads TGTGCTAGTGGTTTGGTTAGTAGGGGTTTGCTCCTTGGAGGGGTGAATGGCTACACCTTC. The encoded protein is CASGLVSRGLLLGGVNGYTF.